The 24 T cell receptor beta chains given below trace back to one sample, sequenced in a study of Tregs in tolerant kidney transplant recipients. The protocol was immunoSEQ multiplex PCR, while the TCRdb copy is restricted to in-frame clones and leaves out a portion. The data show 100,000 to 150,000 clones, about 90% seen once. Specimen: CD4+ T cells from blood. The receptors stem from a human donor in good health.

The chain joins TRBV30 to TRBJ2-1; 9 nucleotides line up with TRBD2. The length of the CDR3 is 15 residues. Germline V CDR1 and CDR2: GTSNPN, SVGIG (reference sequence). The junction had 5 bases not matched to a gene; V was cut back by 2 bases and J by 3 bases. The CDR3 spells CAWSRSGRFYNEQFF. CDR3 nucleotide sequence: TGTGCCTGGAGTAGAAGCGGGAGGTTCTACAATGAGCAGTTCTTC.

The rearrangement links TRBV6-1 to TRBJ1-2; D unclear. The ends were cut back, 2 bases at V and 5 bases at J, with 21 bases in the middle. Germline V gene data show CDR1 as MNHNS and CDR2 as SASEGT. The CDR3 totals 17 residues. The CDR3 reads CASSESYYTSTTYGYTF. CDR3 DNA sequence: TGTGCCAGCAGTGAATCCTATTACACCTCCACCACTTATGGCTACACCTTC.

The V gene is TRBV7-9, the J gene TRBJ2-4; D uncertain. Trimming shortened V by 4 bases and J by 5 bases, and 12 bases separated the two germline ends. The germline gives CDR1 SEHNR, CDR2 FQNEAQ (reference sequence). The CDR3 length is 14 residues. Here the CDR3 DNA reads TGTGCCAGCAGCTCAGAACAGCGCCAAAACATTCAGTACTTC. Encoded protein: CASSSEQRQNIQYF. Filled out from reference TRBV7-9 and TRBJ2-4, the complete variable domain reads DTGVSQNPRHKITKRGQNVTFRCDPISEHNRLYWYRQTLGQGPEFLTYFQNEAQLEKSRLLSDRFSAERPKGSFSTLEIQRTEQGDSAMYLCASSSEQRQNIQYFGAGTRLSVL.

The J gene is TRBJ2-5, the V gene TRBV5-1; 10 nucleotides match TRBD2. The CDR3 is 16 amino acids. Germline CDR1 and CDR2: SGHRS and YFSETQ. After removal of 2 bases from V and 2 bases from J, the junction contained 6 bases not matched to a gene. The CDR3 DNA reads as TGCGCCAGCAGCTTCGTAGCGGGAGGTAGGCAAGAGACCCAGTACTTC. This gives the protein CASSFVAGGRQETQYF.

This chain uses TRBV2 with TRBJ1-2; D gene ambiguous. CDR3 length: 12 residues. Germline CDR1 SNHLY, CDR2 FYNNEI. The V end lost 2 bases, the J end lost 4 bases, and 5 bases lay between the germline ends. Here the CDR3 reads CASSEYSYGYTF. Here the CDR3 DNA reads TGTGCCAGCAGTGAATATAGCTATGGCTACACCTTC.

The chain uses TRBV5-5 and TRBJ1-1; 9 bases line up with TRBD1. The CDR3 length is 17 residues. The J segment lost 4 bases and the V segment lost 1 base, leaving 11 bases of the junction unmatched. Germline lookup yields CDR1 SGHKS and CDR2 YYEKEE (reference sequence). The CDR3 sequence: CASSLFGTGTLGTEAFF. The CDR3 region has the DNA TGTGCCAGCAGCTTGTTCGGGACAGGGACACTCGGCACTGAAGCTTTCTTT.

The chain employs TRBV18 and TRBJ2-4; D gene uncertain. The CDR3 covers 18 residues. V was cut by 0 bases and J by 0 bases, with 15 bases left in between. The germline CDR1 and CDR2 sequences are KGHSH and LQKENI. CDR3 amino acids: CASSPPLGTSLAKNIQYF. DNA of the CDR3: TGTGCCAGCTCACCACCGTTGGGAACAAGCCTAGCCAAAAACATTCAGTACTTC.

This sequence joins TRBV11-3 and TRBJ2-2, with D perhaps TRBD1 (5 bases). V lost 2 bases and J 6 bases, leaving 7 bases between the germline ends. CDR3 length: 13 amino acids. CDR1 is SGHNT and CDR2 is YENEEA in the germline V gene. The DNA for the CDR3 is TGTGCCAGCAGCTTAAGGGGCGCCGGGGAGCTGTTTTTT. Translation: CASSLRGAGELFF.

V is TRBV9 and J is TRBJ2-5; either TRBD1 or TRBD2 may supply D (5 bases each). V gave up 2 bases and J gave up 4 bases, with 24 bases separating them. The germline V gene encodes CDR1 SGDLS and CDR2 YYNGEE. There are 18 residues in the CDR3. Written as DNA, the CDR3 is TGTGCCAGCAGCGTGGGACGGGTTGGGCTAGTTCCCTTAGAGACCCAGTACTTC. Its protein is CASSVGRVGLVPLETQYF.

This chain links TRBV20-1 with TRBJ1-1; no clear D gene. The CDR3 is made up of 11 amino acids. Between the trimmed V and J ends, which lost 4 bases and 2 bases, there was a span of 5 bases. CDR1 is DFQATT, CDR2 SNEGSKA, per germline (reference sequence). CDR3 protein: CSAIPNTEAFF. In DNA form, the CDR3 reads TGCAGTGCTATCCCCAACACTGAAGCTTTCTTT.

The chain uses TRBV9 and TRBJ1-3, with D possibly being TRBD1 (5 bases). The CDR3 runs 15 residues. Germline V CDR1 and CDR2: SGDLS, YYNGEE. Between the trimmed V and J ends, which lost 0 bases and 0 bases, there was a span of 7 bases. The CDR3 protein is CASSVGGSSGNTIYF. As DNA, the CDR3 is TGTGCCAGCAGCGTAGGGGGGAGCTCTGGAAACACCATATATTTT.

The chain carries TRBV5-1 and TRBJ2-5; 7 nucleotides match TRBD1. The germline V gene encodes CDR1 SGHRS and CDR2 YFSETQ. The length of the CDR3 is 15 residues. Germline trimming cut 4 bases from V and 2 bases from J; bases unmatched to any gene: 8. The CDR3 spells CASSPRGPRQETQYF. The CDR3 bases are TGCGCCAGCAGCCCTAGGGGGCCAAGACAAGAGACCCAGTACTTC.

The genes are TRBV5-1 and TRBJ2-5; TRBD2 is a possible D gene (6 bases). CDR1 is SGHRS and CDR2 is YFSETQ in the germline V gene. Between the trimmed V and J ends, which lost 0 bases and 5 bases, there was a span of 11 bases. This CDR3 region has 14 residues. The CDR3 region has the DNA TGCGCCAGCAGCTTGGAAGGGAGGCGGGAGACCCAGTACTTC. Translation gives CASSLEGRRETQYF.

The chain uses TRBV9 and TRBJ2-1; D call uncertain. CDR1 and CDR2 (germline): SGDLS, YYNGEE. The germline V and J ends were trimmed by 0 bases and 3 bases, with 7 bases remaining between them. The CDR3 consists of 14 residues. The CDR3 protein is CASSVDVSYNEQFF. Written as DNA, the CDR3 is TGTGCCAGCAGCGTAGACGTCAGCTACAATGAGCAGTTCTTC.

The chain joins TRBV30 to TRBJ1-1; D ambiguous. CDR1 and CDR2 from the germline V gene are GTSNPN and SVGIG (reference sequence). The V end was cut by 4 bases, the J end by 8 bases, with 11 bases between. The CDR3 loop spans 11 amino acids. CDR3 coding DNA: TGTGCCTGGAATTGGGCACAAGAAGCTTTCTTT. Its translation: CAWNWAQEAFF.

The chain has TRBV2 and TRBJ1-1, with 7 bases identical to TRBD1. The junction had 4 bases not matched to a gene; V was cut back by 8 bases and J by 1 base. Germline lookup yields CDR1 SNHLY and CDR2 FYNNEI. The CDR3 sequence is 13 residues long. CDR3 nucleotide sequence: TGTGCCAGCCTTGGACAGGCGAACACTGAAGCTTTCTTT. Translating it yields CASLGQANTEAFF.

This chain uses TRBV6-1 with TRBJ2-2; D tentatively reads TRBD1 or TRBD2 (5 bases each). Per germline, CDR1 MNHNS and CDR2 SASEGT. The CDR3 totals 16 residues. V lost 2 bases, J lost 6 bases, and 16 bases lay in between. The CDR3 reads CASSESVVGTAGELFF. The CDR3 DNA reads as TGTGCCAGCAGTGAATCAGTAGTGGGGACCGCCGGGGAGCTGTTTTTT.

V is TRBV14 and J is TRBJ2-3, with a weak D call TRBD1 (5 bases). V was pared by 2 bases and J by 0 bases, with 9 bases between. The CDR3 runs to 15 residues. Per the germline V gene, CDR1 is SGHDN and CDR2 is FVKESK. The CDR3, as DNA: TGTGCCAGCAGCCAATCAGGGTTTAGCACAGATACGCAGTATTTT. Translating it yields CASSQSGFSTDTQYF.

The V and J genes are TRBV29-1 and TRBJ2-1, with TRBD2 matching 12 bases. This CDR3 region has 16 residues. The V gene's germline CDR1 is SQVTM and CDR2 ANQGSEA. The ends lost 2 bases at V and 3 bases at J; junction bases unmatched: 5. The CDR3 reads CSVERLAGGFYNEQFF. CDR3 in DNA: TGCAGCGTTGAAAGGCTAGCGGGAGGGTTCTACAATGAGCAGTTCTTC.

J is TRBJ1-1 and V is TRBV5-6, with a tentative D call TRBD1 (5 bases). CDR1 and CDR2 from the germline V gene are SGHDT and YYEEEE. The CDR3 spans 15 residues. The V end was cut by 5 bases, the J end by 0 bases, with 14 bases between. The CDR3 spells CASRGRQLMNTEAFF. The CDR3 nucleotides read TGTGCCAGCAGGGGGCGACAGCTCATGAACACTGAAGCTTTCTTT.

This sequence joins TRBV4-1 and TRBJ2-1; D unclear. Per germline, CDR1 MGHRA and CDR2 YSYEKL. The CDR3 runs 17 residues. V lost 1 base, J lost 5 bases, and 18 bases lay in between. The CDR3 region is CASSQVKAPGEDNEQFF. The CDR3 nucleotides read TGCGCCAGCAGCCAAGTAAAGGCGCCAGGTGAGGACAATGAGCAGTTCTTC.

J is TRBJ2-7 and V is TRBV7-8; 7 bases fit TRBD1. The V gene's germline CDR1 is SGHVS and CDR2 FQNEAQ. The V segment lost 2 bases and the J segment 3 bases; nucleotides outside the gene matches: 7. This CDR3 contains 15 residues. CDR3 in amino acids: CASSLPPGTVYEQYF. Here the CDR3 DNA reads TGTGCCAGCAGCTTACCGCCCGGGACAGTCTACGAGCAGTACTTC.

The V call is TRBV7-9, the J call TRBJ1-4; a possible D gene is TRBD1 (6 bases). The germline V gene has CDR1 SEHNR and CDR2 FQNEAQ (reference sequence). The CDR3 has 14 residues. The germline V and J ends were trimmed by 1 base and 5 bases, with 8 bases remaining between them. Here the CDR3 DNA reads TGTGCCAGCAGCTTAGGGCAGGGGAATGAAAAACTGTTTTTT. The encoded protein is CASSLGQGNEKLFF.

The V call is TRBV5-1, the J call TRBJ1-1, with a tentative D call TRBD1 (5 bases). The length of the CDR3 is 15 residues. The V end was cut by 0 bases, the J end by 4 bases, with 13 bases between. Germline V gene lookup returns CDR1 SGHRS and CDR2 YFSETQ. The DNA for the CDR3 is TGCGCCAGCAGCTTGGCCGGGGGAGGAAGCACTGAAGCTTTCTTT. Amino acid sequence: CASSLAGGGSTEAFF.